This T cell receptor beta chain originates from a study of technical replicates of blood from a handful of donors. Data came from immunoSEQ multiplex PCR; TCRdb stores just in-frame clones and leaves some out. The repertoire holds over 65,000 clones, approximately 96% seen once, with around 0.2% in the top ten. Looked up from germline, CDR1 is MNHEY and CDR2 is SVGAGI. J was trimmed by 4 bases and V by 7 bases; bases with no gene match: 8. This CDR3 is 14 amino acids long. The rearrangement links TRBV6-5 to TRBJ1-2, with 8 bases identical to TRBD1. This TCR was recovered from a human donor in good health. The specimen was T cells isolated from PBMCs. CDR3 region: CASKPDREGYGYTF. The CDR3 DNA follows: TGTGCCAGCAAACCGGACAGGGAAGGCTATGGCTACACCTTC.